This TCR beta chain came from a study of T cells after yellow fever vaccination. The CDR3 loop spans 13 amino acids. The germline V gene has CDR1 WSHSY and CDR2 SAAADI. The germline V and J ends were trimmed by 3 bases and 4 bases, with 10 bases remaining between them. This clonotype was observed a few times. TCRdb used MiXCR to reprocess the 5' RACE reads, holding one entry per CDR3 protein. The sample lists some 550,000 distinct CDR3 sequences, approximately 21% occurring once. This specimen was PBMCs, taken 15 days after the yellow fever booster vaccination. The sequence came from a man aged 25-45 years who received the YFV17D yellow fever vaccine. The chain couples TRBV10-2 to TRBJ2-7; D uncertain. CDR3 DNA: TGCGCCAGCAGTGATGGCCCTCTTTACGAGCAGTACTTC. Amino acids: CASSDGPLYEQYF.